This T cell receptor beta chain was retrieved from a study of blood T cell repertoires in COVID-19. Study-wide context: Italy, Spain and the United States were the sources of the convalescent and acute COVID-19 samples. In each case, the material was cDNA or gDNA derived from T cells, B-cell-depleted T cells, or PBMCs.

Original processing methods: Amplification with reference gene primers provided the estimates of nucleated cell counts. Profiled with immunoSEQ multiplex PCR; TCRdb holds only in-frame clones, not every one. V and J calls and clone size are copied from that table; D and trimming were computed from the DNA. The sample has more than 20,000 clones; around 87% are singletons. The sequenced material came from peripheral blood. The TCR comes from a human donor with active COVID-19. The donor label of this sample is uncertain.

The CDR3 loop reads CASSSGQGGTEAFF. CDR3 in DNA: TGCGCCAGCAGCTCTGGACAGGGGGGCACTGAAGCTTTCTTT. The chain combines TRBV5-1 with TRBJ1-1; 10 nucleotides agree with TRBD1. Germline CDR1 and CDR2: SGHRS and YFSETQ. The CDR3 is made up of 14 amino acids. J lost 4 bases, V lost 3 bases, and 3 bases had no gene match.